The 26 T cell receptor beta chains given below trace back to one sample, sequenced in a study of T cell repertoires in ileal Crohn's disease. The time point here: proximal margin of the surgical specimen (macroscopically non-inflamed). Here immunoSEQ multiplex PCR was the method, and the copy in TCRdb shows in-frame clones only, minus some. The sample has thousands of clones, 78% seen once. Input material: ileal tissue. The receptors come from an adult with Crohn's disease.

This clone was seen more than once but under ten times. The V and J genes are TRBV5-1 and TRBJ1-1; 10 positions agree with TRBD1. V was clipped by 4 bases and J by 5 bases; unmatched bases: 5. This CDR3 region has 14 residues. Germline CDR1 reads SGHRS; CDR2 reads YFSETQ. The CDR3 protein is CASSPDRGQTEAFF. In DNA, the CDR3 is TGCGCCAGCAGCCCCGACAGGGGGCAAACTGAAGCTTTCTTT.

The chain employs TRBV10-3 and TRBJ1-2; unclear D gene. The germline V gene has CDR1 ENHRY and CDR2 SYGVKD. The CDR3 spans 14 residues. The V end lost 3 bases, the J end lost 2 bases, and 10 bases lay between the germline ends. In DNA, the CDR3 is TGTGCCATCAGTGATTCGGAGACCAACTATGGCTACACCTTC. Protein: CAISDSETNYGYTF.

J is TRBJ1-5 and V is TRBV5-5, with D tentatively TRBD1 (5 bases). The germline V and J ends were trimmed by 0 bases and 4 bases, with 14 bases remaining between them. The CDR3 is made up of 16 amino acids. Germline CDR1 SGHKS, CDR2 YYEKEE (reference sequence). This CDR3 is CASSLAVRASNQPQHF. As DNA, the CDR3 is TGTGCCAGCAGCTTGGCCGTCAGGGCCTCGAATCAGCCCCAGCATTTT.

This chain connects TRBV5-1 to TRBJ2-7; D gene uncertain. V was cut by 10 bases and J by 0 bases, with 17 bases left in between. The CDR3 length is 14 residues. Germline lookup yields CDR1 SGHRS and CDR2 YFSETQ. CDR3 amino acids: CAVDRGPNSYEQYF. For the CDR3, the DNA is TGCGCCGTCGATCGAGGACCGAACTCCTACGAGCAGTACTTC.

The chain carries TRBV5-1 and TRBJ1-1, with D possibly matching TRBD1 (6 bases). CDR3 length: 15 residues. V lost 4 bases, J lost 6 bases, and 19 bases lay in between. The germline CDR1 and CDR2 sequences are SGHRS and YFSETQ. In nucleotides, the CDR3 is TGCGCCAGCAGCCCGGTCATAGGGGGAAGGTCTGAAGCTTTCTTT. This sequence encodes CASSPVIGGRSEAFF.

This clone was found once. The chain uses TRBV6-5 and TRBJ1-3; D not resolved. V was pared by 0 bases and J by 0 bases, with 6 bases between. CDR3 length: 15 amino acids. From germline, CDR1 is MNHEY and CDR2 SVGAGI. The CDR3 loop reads CASSYSSSSGNTIYF. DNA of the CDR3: TGTGCCAGCAGTTACTCCTCGAGCTCTGGAAACACCATATATTTT.

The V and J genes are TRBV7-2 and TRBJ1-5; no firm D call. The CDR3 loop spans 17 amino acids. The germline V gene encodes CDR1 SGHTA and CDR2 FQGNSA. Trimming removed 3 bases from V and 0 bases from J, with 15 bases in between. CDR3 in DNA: TGTGCCAGCAGCTTCCTAGACGGTACATATAGCAATCAGCCCCAGCATTTT. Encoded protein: CASSFLDGTYSNQPQHF.

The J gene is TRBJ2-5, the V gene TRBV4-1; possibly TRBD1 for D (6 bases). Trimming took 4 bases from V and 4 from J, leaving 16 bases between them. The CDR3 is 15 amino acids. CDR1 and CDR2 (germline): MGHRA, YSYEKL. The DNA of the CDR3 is TGCGCCAGCAGCCCCGTAAGAGGGGGTGGAGAGACCCAGTACTTC. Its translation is CASSPVRGGGETQYF.

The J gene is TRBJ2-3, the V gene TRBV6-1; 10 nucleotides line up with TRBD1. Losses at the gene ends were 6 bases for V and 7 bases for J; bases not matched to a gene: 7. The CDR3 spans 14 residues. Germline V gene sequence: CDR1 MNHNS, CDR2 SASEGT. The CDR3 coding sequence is TGTGCCAGCAGGCCGGGACAGGGGATGCATACGCAGTATTTT. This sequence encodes CASRPGQGMHTQYF.

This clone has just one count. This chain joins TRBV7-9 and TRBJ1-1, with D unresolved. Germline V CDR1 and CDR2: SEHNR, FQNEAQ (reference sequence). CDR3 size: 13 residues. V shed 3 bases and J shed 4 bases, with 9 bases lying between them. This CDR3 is CASSFSDFTEAFF. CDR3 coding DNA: TGTGCCAGCAGCTTTTCAGATTTCACTGAAGCTTTCTTT. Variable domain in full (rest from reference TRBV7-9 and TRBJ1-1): DTGVSQNPRHKITKRGQNVTFRCDPISEHNRLYWYRQTLGQGPEFLTYFQNEAQLEKSRLLSDRFSAERPKGSFSTLEIQRTEQGDSAMYLCASSFSDFTEAFFGQGTRLTVV.

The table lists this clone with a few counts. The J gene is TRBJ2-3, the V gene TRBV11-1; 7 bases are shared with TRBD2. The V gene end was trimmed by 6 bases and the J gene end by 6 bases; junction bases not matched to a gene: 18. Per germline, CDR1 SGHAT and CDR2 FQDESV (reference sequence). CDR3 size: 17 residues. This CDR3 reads CASSQTSFSPSGDTQYF. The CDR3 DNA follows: TGTGCCAGCAGTCAGACTAGCTTCTCCCCGTCCGGGGATACGCAGTATTTT.

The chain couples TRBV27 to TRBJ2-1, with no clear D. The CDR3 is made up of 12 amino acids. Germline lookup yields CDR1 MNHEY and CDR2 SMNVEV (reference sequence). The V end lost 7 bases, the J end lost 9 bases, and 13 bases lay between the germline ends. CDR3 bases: TGTGCCAGCAACCTTCCCGGCCTTGAGCAGTTCTTC. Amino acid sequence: CASNLPGLEQFF.

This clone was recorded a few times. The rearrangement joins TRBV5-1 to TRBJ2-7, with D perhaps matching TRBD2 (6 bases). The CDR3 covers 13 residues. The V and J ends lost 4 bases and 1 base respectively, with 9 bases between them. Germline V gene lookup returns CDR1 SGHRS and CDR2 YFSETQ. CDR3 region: CASSAGFSYEQYF. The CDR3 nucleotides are TGCGCCAGCAGCGCGGGGTTTTCCTACGAGCAGTACTTC.

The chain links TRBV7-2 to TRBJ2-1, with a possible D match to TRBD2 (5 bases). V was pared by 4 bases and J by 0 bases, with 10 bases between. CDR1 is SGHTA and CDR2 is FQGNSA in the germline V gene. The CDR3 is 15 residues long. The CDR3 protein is CASSSDLSSYNEQFF. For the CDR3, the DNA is TGTGCCAGCAGCTCGGACTTAAGCTCCTACAATGAGCAGTTCTTC.

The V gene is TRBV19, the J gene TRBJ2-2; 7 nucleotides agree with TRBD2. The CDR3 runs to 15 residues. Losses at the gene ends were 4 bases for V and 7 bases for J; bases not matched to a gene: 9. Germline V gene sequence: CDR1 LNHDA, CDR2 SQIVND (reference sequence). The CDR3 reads CASSTSGGGGGELFF. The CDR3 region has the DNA TGTGCCAGTAGTACCTCCGGCGGGGGAGGCGGGGAGCTGTTTTTT.

The CDR3 is CASRATFNGELFF. CDR3 coding DNA: TGTGCCAGCAGAGCAACTTTTAACGGGGAGCTGTTTTTT. The chain carries TRBV2 and TRBJ2-2, with D hard to call. V lost 6 bases and J 7 bases, leaving 12 bases between the germline ends. Germline V CDR1 and CDR2: SNHLY, FYNNEI. This CDR3 comprises 13 residues.

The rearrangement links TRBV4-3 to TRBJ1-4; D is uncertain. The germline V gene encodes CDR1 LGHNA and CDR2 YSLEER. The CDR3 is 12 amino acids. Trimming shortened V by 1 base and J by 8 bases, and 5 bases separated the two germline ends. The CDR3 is CASSQVREKLFF. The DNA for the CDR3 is TGCGCCAGCAGCCAAGTGAGGGAAAAACTGTTTTTT.

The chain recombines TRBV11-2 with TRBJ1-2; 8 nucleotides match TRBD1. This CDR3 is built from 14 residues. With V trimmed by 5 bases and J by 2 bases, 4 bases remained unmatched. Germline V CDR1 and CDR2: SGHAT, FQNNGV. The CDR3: CASSPGQGNYGYTF. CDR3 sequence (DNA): TGTGCCAGCAGCCCTGGACAGGGAAACTATGGCTACACCTTC.

The DNA for the CDR3 is TGCAGCGTTGAAGGAACGGAAAAGGGGTACAACGAGCAGTACTTC. This sequence encodes CSVEGTEKGYNEQYF. The chain combines TRBV29-1 with TRBJ2-7; possibly TRBD1 for D (5 bases). The V end lost 1 base, the J end lost 5 bases, and 18 bases lay between the germline ends. The CDR3 length is 15 residues. Germline V CDR1 and CDR2: SQVTM, ANQGSEA.

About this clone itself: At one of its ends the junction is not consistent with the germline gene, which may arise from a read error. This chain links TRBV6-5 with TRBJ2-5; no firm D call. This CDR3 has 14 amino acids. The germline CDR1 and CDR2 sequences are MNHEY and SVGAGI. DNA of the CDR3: TGTGCCAGCAGTCGACTGCCTCTGCAAGGGACCCAGTACTTC. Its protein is CASSRLPLQGTQYF.

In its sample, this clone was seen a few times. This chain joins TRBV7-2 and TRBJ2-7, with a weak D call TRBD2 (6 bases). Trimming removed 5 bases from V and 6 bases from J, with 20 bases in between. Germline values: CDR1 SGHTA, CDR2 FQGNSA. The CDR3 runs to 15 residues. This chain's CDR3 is CASSPQVGDGGEQYF. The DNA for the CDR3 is TGTGCCAGCAGCCCTCAGGTGGGAGACGGGGGCGAGCAGTACTTC.

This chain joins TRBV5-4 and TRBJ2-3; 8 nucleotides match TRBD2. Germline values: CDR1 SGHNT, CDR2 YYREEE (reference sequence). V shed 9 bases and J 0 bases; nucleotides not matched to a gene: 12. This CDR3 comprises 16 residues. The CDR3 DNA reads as TGTGCCACTACCCTCGAACTAGCGGCTAGCACAGATACGCAGTATTTT. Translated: CATTLELAASTDTQYF.

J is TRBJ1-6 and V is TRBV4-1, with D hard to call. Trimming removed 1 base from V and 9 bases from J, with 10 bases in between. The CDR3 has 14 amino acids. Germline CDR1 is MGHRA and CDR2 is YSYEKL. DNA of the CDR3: TGCGCCAGCAGCCAAGCCCGGGGAGGTTCACCCCTCCACTTT. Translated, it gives CASSQARGGSPLHF.

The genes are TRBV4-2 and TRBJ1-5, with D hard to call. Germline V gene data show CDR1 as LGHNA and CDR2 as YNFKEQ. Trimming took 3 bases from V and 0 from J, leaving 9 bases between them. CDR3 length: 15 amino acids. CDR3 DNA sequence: TGTGCCAGCAGCCATGACTCAGCTAGCAATCAGCCCCAGCATTTT. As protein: CASSHDSASNQPQHF.

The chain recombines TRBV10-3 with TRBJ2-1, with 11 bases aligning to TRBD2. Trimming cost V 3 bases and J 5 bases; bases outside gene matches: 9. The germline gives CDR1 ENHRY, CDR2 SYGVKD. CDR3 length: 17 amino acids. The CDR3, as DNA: TGTGCCATCAGTGACCACGTAGGGACTAGCGGAAACAATGAGCAGTTCTTC. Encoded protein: CAISDHVGTSGNNEQFF.

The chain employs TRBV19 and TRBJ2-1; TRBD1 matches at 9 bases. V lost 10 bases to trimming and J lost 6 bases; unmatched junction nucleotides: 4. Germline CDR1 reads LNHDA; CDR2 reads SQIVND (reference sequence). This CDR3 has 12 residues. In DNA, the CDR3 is TGTGCCACCGCGACAGGGGGCAATGAGCAGTTCTTC. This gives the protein CATATGGNEQFF.